A single sample is the source of the 16 T cell receptor beta chains below, sequenced in a study of T cells in Graves' hyperthyroidism and ophthalmopathy. The investigators amplified TCR beta CDR3 regions from RNA transcripts. First-round RT-PCR with HTBI primers amplified the TCR CDR3 region. In TCRdb, the multiplex PCR reads were re-called with MiXCR into one record per CDR3 protein. The sample records about 640,000 distinct CDR3 sequences, less than 25% being singletons. Sequenced sample: blood. The source is a man aged 25-45 years with Graves' ophthalmopathy.

This chain connects TRBV15 to TRBJ1-3; D gene unclear. CDR3 length: 14 amino acids. The V gene's germline CDR1 is LNHNV and CDR2 YYDKDF (reference sequence). V dropped 0 bases and J dropped 5 bases, with 8 bases sitting between them. CDR3 coding DNA: TGTGCCACCAGCAGAGATCGGACCAGAAACACCATATATTTT. Protein: CATSRDRTRNTIYF.

Ten or more counts support this clonotype. The chain carries TRBV20-1 and TRBJ1-5; D is possibly TRBD1 (6 bases). V dropped 6 bases and J dropped 6 bases, with 24 bases sitting between them. The CDR3 has 16 residues. Germline CDR1 is DFQATT and CDR2 is SNEGSKA (reference sequence). CDR3 sequence (DNA): TGCAGTGCGTGGGAGGGACAAAACCTAGCAATTCAGCCCCAGCATTTT. Protein: CSAWEGQNLAIQPQHF.

This clonotype was seen at least ten times. The chain recombines TRBV2 with TRBJ2-3; D may be TRBD1 (6 bases). Trimming left V 5 bases short and J 4 bases short, with 10 bases between. CDR1 and CDR2 (germline): SNHLY, FYNNEI. The CDR3 extends over 13 amino acids. CDR3 nucleotides: TGTGCCAGCAGTTGGGACATAGCAGATACGCAGTATTTT. This gives the protein CASSWDIADTQYF.

This clonotype was counted ten times or more. The chain carries TRBV10-3 and TRBJ1-1; possibly TRBD1 for D (5 bases). Germline CDR1 reads ENHRY; CDR2 reads SYGVKD. Trimming took 2 bases from V and 4 from J, leaving 20 bases between them. This CDR3 spans 17 amino acids. The CDR3 sequence is CAISETGRTTWGTEAFF. CDR3 in DNA: TGTGCCATCAGTGAGACAGGCAGAACCACATGGGGCACTGAAGCTTTCTTT.

Only a few counts were recorded for this clonotype. The CDR3 spells CASSIVHSSYEQYF. CDR3 DNA sequence: TGTGCCAGTAGTATAGTCCACAGCTCCTACGAGCAGTACTTC. The genes are TRBV19 and TRBJ2-7; D is unresolved. The CDR3 length is 14 residues. V lost 1 base to trimming and J lost 0 bases, with 7 bases between them. Germline V gives CDR1 LNHDA, CDR2 SQIVND (reference sequence).

This clonotype was counted a few times. This rearrangement joins TRBV20-1 to TRBJ2-7, with TRBD2 matching 7 bases. V gave up 5 bases and J gave up 2 bases; unmatched junction bases: 9. This CDR3 spans 14 amino acids. CDR1 and CDR2 (germline): DFQATT, SNEGSKA (reference sequence). The CDR3 region is CSAPQASGAYEQYF. Written as DNA, the CDR3 is TGCAGTGCTCCCCAAGCTAGCGGCGCCTACGAGCAGTACTTC.

The rearrangement joins TRBV7-8 to TRBJ2-7; possible D gene TRBD1, 6 bases. This CDR3 is built from 18 residues. Germline V lookup: CDR1 SGHVS, CDR2 FQNEAQ. With 1 base removed from V and 5 bases from J, the gap between germline ends came to 24 bases. CDR3 region: CASSLGIRRGSRYHEQYF. The CDR3 DNA reads as TGTGCCAGCAGCTTAGGTATCCGCAGGGGCTCCCGGTACCACGAGCAGTACTTC.

This clonotype was counted many times. The chain recombines TRBV28 with TRBJ2-3, with 10 bases fitting TRBD2. Germline V gene sequence: CDR1 MDHEN, CDR2 SYDVKM. The CDR3 totals 15 residues. Trimming at V came to 6 bases and at J to 7 bases, leaving 10 bases not matched to a gene. CDR3 sequence: CASRPSSGSGYTQYF. Written as DNA, the CDR3 is TGTGCCAGCAGACCTTCTAGCGGGAGTGGATATACGCAGTATTTT.

The V call is TRBV7-3, the J call TRBJ1-4; 7 bases are a match to TRBD1. The CDR3 is made up of 16 amino acids. V was clipped by 2 bases and J by 5 bases; unmatched bases: 8. Germline V gene lookup returns CDR1 SGHTA and CDR2 FQGTGA. The CDR3 here is CASSLPPQGRNEKLFF. CDR3 DNA: TGTGCCAGCAGCTTACCCCCACAGGGGCGGAATGAAAAACTGTTTTTT.

V usage is TRBV6-2 or TRBV6-3 and J usage is TRBJ2-5, with TRBD2 identical over 11 bases. V lost 5 bases and J lost 5; bases outside the gene matches: 13. Germline lookup yields CDR1 MNHEY and CDR2 SVGEGT. CDR3 length: 17 amino acids. The CDR3 sequence: CASSAGTSGKGRETQYF. For the CDR3, the DNA is TGTGCCAGCAGTGCCGGGACTAGCGGAAAGGGTCGGGAGACCCAGTACTTC.

This clonotype was picked up a small number of times. The chain has TRBV20-1 and TRBJ2-5; D perhaps matches TRBD2 (6 bases). Germline V gene data show CDR1 as DFQATT and CDR2 as SNEGSKA (reference sequence). The CDR3 has 13 residues. Trimming stripped 6 bases from V and 7 bases from J, with 18 bases between. CDR3 in DNA: TGCAGTGCCAGAATGGAGGCGGGGCTGACCCAGTACTTC. This sequence encodes CSARMEAGLTQYF.

This clonotype came up many times. CDR3 bases: TGCAGTGCTAGAGATGGGTCTAGCGGGATCTACGAGCAGTACTTC. This gives the protein CSARDGSSGIYEQYF. The V gene is TRBV20-1, the J gene TRBJ2-7, with 9 nucleotides matching TRBD2. V lost 0 bases to trimming and J lost 3 bases; unmatched junction nucleotides: 6. The CDR3 has 15 amino acids. Germline CDR1 DFQATT, CDR2 SNEGSKA (reference sequence).

The chain recombines TRBV28 with TRBJ1-4, with D hard to call. The germline V gene encodes CDR1 MDHEN and CDR2 SYDVKM. With 8 bases removed from V and 0 bases from J, the gap between germline ends came to 7 bases. The CDR3 contains 13 residues. CDR3 sequence reads: CASGDATNEKLFF. In nucleotides, the CDR3 is TGTGCCAGCGGTGACGCAACTAATGAAAAACTGTTTTTT.

J is TRBJ2-1 and V is TRBV6-5, with 7 bases aligning to TRBD2. The J segment lost 10 bases and the V segment lost 3 bases, leaving 6 bases of the junction unmatched. The V gene's germline CDR1 is MNHEY and CDR2 SVGAGI. This CDR3 spans 13 amino acids. The CDR3 sequence is CASSYTQGGEQFF. CDR3 coding DNA: TGTGCCAGCAGTTATACCCAGGGAGGGGAGCAGTTCTTC.

This clonotype was recorded many times. This rearrangement joins TRBV7-6 to TRBJ2-7; the D gene is possibly TRBD1 (5 bases). With 2 bases removed from V and 7 bases from J, the gap between germline ends came to 18 bases. The CDR3 has 15 residues. Germline V lookup: CDR1 SGHVS, CDR2 FNYEAQ. The CDR3 reads CASSLWGKGEEEQYF. The DNA for the CDR3 is TGTGCCAGCAGCTTATGGGGCAAAGGAGAGGAGGAGCAGTACTTC.

V and J are TRBV7-2 and TRBJ2-7; maybe TRBD1 (5 bases). V shed 2 bases and J shed 6 bases, with 11 bases lying between them. The CDR3 spans 13 residues. From germline, CDR1 is SGHTA and CDR2 FQGNSA. The CDR3 is CASSLKQGGEQYF. The CDR3, as DNA: TGTGCCAGCAGCTTAAAGCAGGGCGGCGAGCAGTACTTC. The full variable domain, its missing parts supplied by reference TRBV7-2 and TRBJ2-7, is GAGVSQSPSNKVTEKGKDVELRCDPISGHTALYWYRQSLGQGLEFLIYFQGNSAPDKSGLPSDRFSAERTGGSVSTLTIQRTQQEDSAVYLCASSLKQGGEQYFGPGTRLTVT.